The 31 T cell receptor beta chains presented below share a single source sample, sequenced in a study of OX40 agonist ivuxolimab in advanced cancers. Data came from immunoSEQ multiplex PCR; TCRdb stores just in-frame clones and leaves some out. The sample yields roughly 67,000 clones, 92% seen once. The sequenced sample was CD4+ or CD8+ T cells sorted from blood, obtained in a trial of the OX40 agonist ivuxolimab. These receptors were taken from an adult with an advanced solid tumor such as melanoma, head and neck, liver or kidney cancer.

The chain carries TRBV5-6 and TRBJ1-2, with D uncertain. V was pared by 4 bases and J by 4 bases, with 14 bases between. Germline lookup yields CDR1 SGHDT and CDR2 YYEEEE. The length of the CDR3 is 14 residues. The CDR3 loop reads CASSPGFSFYGYTF. CDR3 nucleotide sequence: TGTGCCAGCAGCCCCGGGTTCAGCTTCTATGGCTACACCTTC.

The chain links TRBV6-6 to TRBJ2-2; D remains unclear. Germline V CDR1 and CDR2: MNHNY, SVGAGI (reference sequence). The CDR3 is made up of 16 amino acids. Between the trimmed V and J ends, which lost 3 bases and 0 bases, there was a span of 11 bases. Written as DNA, the CDR3 is TGTGCCAGCAGTTATGGCCTCCTAGCGAACACCGGGGAGCTGTTTTTT. Residues: CASSYGLLANTGELFF.

Concerning this clone: In the same sample, other DNA sequences code for this CDR3. The gene calls are TRBV7-9 and TRBJ2-7; D uncertain. Deletions cut 2 bases from V and 4 bases from J, with 3 bases between. The CDR3 runs 11 residues. CDR1 and CDR2 from the germline V gene are SEHNR and FQNEAQ (reference sequence). The CDR3 spells CASSLSYEQYF. The CDR3 DNA reads TGTGCCAGCAGCTTATCGTACGAGCAGTACTTC.

This chain joins TRBV7-9 and TRBJ2-7, with 11 positions matching TRBD1. CDR3 size: 15 residues. CDR1 and CDR2 (germline): SEHNR, FQNEAQ (reference sequence). The V gene end was trimmed by 5 bases and the J gene end by 3 bases; junction bases not matched to a gene: 6. The CDR3 sequence is CASSQPGTGGYEQYF. CDR3 DNA: TGTGCCAGCAGCCAGCCCGGGACAGGGGGCTACGAGCAGTACTTC. The full variable domain, in which reference TRBV7-9 and TRBJ2-7 provide the parts outside the CDR3, is DTGVSQNPRHKITKRGQNVTFRCDPISEHNRLYWYRQTLGQGPEFLTYFQNEAQLEKSRLLSDRFSAERPKGSFSTLEIQRTEQGDSAMYLCASSQPGTGGYEQYFGPGTRLTVT.

The chain couples TRBV7-6 to TRBJ2-5; D is possibly TRBD2 (5 bases). With 2 bases removed from V and 1 base from J, the gap between germline ends came to 11 bases. This CDR3 contains 15 residues. From germline, CDR1 is SGHVS and CDR2 FNYEAQ. The CDR3 loop reads CASSLIGGGQETQYF. For the CDR3, the DNA is TGTGCCAGCAGCTTAATAGGAGGCGGCCAAGAGACCCAGTACTTC. The entire variable domain, with the rest obtained from reference TRBV7-6 and TRBJ2-5, is as follows: GAGVSQSPRYKVTKRGQDVALRCDPISGHVSLYWYRQALGQGPEFLTYFNYEAQQDKSGLPNDRFSAERPEGSISTLTIQRTEQRDSAMYRCASSLIGGGQETQYFGPGTRLLVL.

V usage is TRBV2 and J usage is TRBJ1-1; D gene unclear. The length of the CDR3 is 12 residues. Trimming took 5 bases from V and 0 from J, leaving 4 bases between them. CDR1 is SNHLY, CDR2 FYNNEI, per germline. DNA of the CDR3: TGTGCCAGCAGTTTGGTGAACACTGAAGCTTTCTTT. This sequence encodes CASSLVNTEAFF.

The chain uses TRBV13 and TRBJ1-2; D unresolved. V gave up 5 bases and J gave up 1 base, with 20 bases separating them. The CDR3 totals 17 residues. Germline CDR1 reads PRHDT; CDR2 reads FYEKMQ (reference sequence). CDR3 sequence: CASSESRWGSINYGYTF. CDR3 sequence (DNA): TGTGCCAGCAGCGAAAGTAGGTGGGGATCGATTAACTATGGCTACACCTTC.

The genes are TRBV11-2 and TRBJ2-5, with 12 nucleotides matching TRBD2. Trimming at V came to 3 bases and at J to 4 bases, leaving 9 bases not matched to a gene. This CDR3 has 17 amino acids. Germline V gene sequence: CDR1 SGHAT, CDR2 FQNNGV. CDR3 region: CASSFAPLLAGGETQYF. The CDR3 DNA reads TGTGCCAGCAGCTTCGCCCCCTTACTAGCGGGAGGAGAGACCCAGTACTTC.

The chain has TRBV19 and TRBJ2-3, with no clear D. The germline V and J ends were trimmed by 3 bases and 4 bases, with 14 bases remaining between them. This CDR3 has 15 residues. Germline V gene lookup returns CDR1 LNHDA and CDR2 SQIVND (reference sequence). CDR3 loop: CASSMRRELPDTQYF. The CDR3, as DNA: TGTGCCAGTAGTATGAGGAGAGAGCTTCCAGATACGCAGTATTTT. Looking up the rest from reference TRBV19 and TRBJ2-3 gives the full variable domain: DGGITQSPKYLFRKEGQNVTLSCEQNLNHDAMYWYRQDPGQGLRLIYYSQIVNDFQKGDIAEGYSVSREKKESFPLTVTSAQKNPTAFYLCASSMRRELPDTQYFGPGTRLTVL.

J is TRBJ1-1 and V is TRBV27; a weak D match, TRBD1 (6 bases). V lost 3 bases, J lost 0 bases, and 11 bases lay in between. Germline lookup yields CDR1 MNHEY and CDR2 SMNVEV (reference sequence). This CDR3 is built from 15 residues. The CDR3 reads CASSLYREVNTEAFF. The CDR3 region has the DNA TGTGCCAGCAGTTTGTACAGGGAGGTGAACACTGAAGCTTTCTTT.

This chain links TRBV5-1 with TRBJ2-3, with a weak D call TRBD1 (6 bases). CDR3 length equals 15 residues. CDR1 and CDR2 (germline): SGHRS, YFSETQ. The V and J ends lost 3 bases and 1 base respectively, with 12 bases between them. In DNA form, the CDR3 reads TGCGCCAGCAGCTCGCCCCGGACAGGCACAGATACGCAGTATTTT. Amino acids: CASSSPRTGTDTQYF.

This chain links TRBV10-3 with TRBJ1-4, with unresolved D. Trimming took 4 bases from V and 7 from J, leaving 4 bases between them. The CDR3 runs 11 residues. Germline-derived CDR1 and CDR2 are ENHRY and SYGVKD. In nucleotides, the CDR3 is TGTGCCATCAGTGTAGGTGAAAAACTGTTTTTT. It specifies CAISVGEKLFF.

The chain uses TRBV5-1 and TRBJ2-1; the D gene is possibly TRBD1 (6 bases). Germline loops: CDR1 SGHRS, CDR2 YFSETQ. Trimming pared 0 bases from V and 0 bases from J, leaving 16 bases between. This CDR3 is built from 18 residues. CDR3 protein: CASSLVRGGSSSYNEQFF. Written as DNA, the CDR3 is TGCGCCAGCAGCTTGGTCCGTGGGGGCTCTAGCTCCTACAATGAGCAGTTCTTC.

CDR3 residues: CASSLFDSGGHPYEQYF. CDR3 coding DNA: TGTGCCAGCAGTTTATTCGACTCTGGCGGTCACCCCTACGAGCAGTACTTC. The chain links TRBV27 to TRBJ2-7; D gene unclear. This CDR3 spans 17 amino acids. Germline CDR1 reads MNHEY; CDR2 reads SMNVEV (reference sequence). V was cut by 1 base and J by 2 bases, with 18 bases left in between.

V and J are TRBV7-2 and TRBJ1-1; 8 positions agree with TRBD1. The CDR3 extends over 14 amino acids. The ends lost 4 bases at V and 5 bases at J; junction bases unmatched: 6. In germline, CDR1 is SGHTA, CDR2 FQGNSA. CDR3 in amino acids: CASSSTGGGTEAFF. The CDR3 DNA sequence: TGTGCCAGCAGCTCCACAGGGGGAGGGACTGAAGCTTTCTTT.

This chain uses TRBV13 with TRBJ2-7; D is unclear. This CDR3 has 12 residues. Germline V gene sequence: CDR1 PRHDT, CDR2 FYEKMQ (reference sequence). The V end lost 5 bases, the J end lost 1 base, and 6 bases lay between the germline ends. CDR3 nucleotide sequence: TGTGCCAGCAGCCACAGATCCTACGAGCAGTACTTC. The encoded protein is CASSHRSYEQYF.

This rearrangement joins TRBV6-4 to TRBJ2-1; 7 bases agree with TRBD2. The length of the CDR3 is 11 residues. Germline values: CDR1 MRHNA, CDR2 SNTAGT. Germline trimming cut 2 bases from V and 15 bases from J; bases unmatched to any gene: 4. CDR3 bases: TGTGCCAGCAGTGACGGGAGGGACCGGTTCTTC. Its translation is CASSDGRDRFF.

This rearrangement joins TRBV5-8 to TRBJ2-7, with D possibly being TRBD1 (6 bases). V gave up 4 bases and J gave up 3 bases, with 11 bases separating them. The germline V gene encodes CDR1 SGHTS and CDR2 YDEGEE. The CDR3 sequence is 13 residues long. As DNA, the CDR3 is TGTGCCAGCAGCCCCCGGGACAACTACGAGCAGTACTTC. This encodes CASSPRDNYEQYF. Looking up the rest from reference TRBV5-8 and TRBJ2-7 gives the full variable domain: EAGVTQSPTHLIKTRGQQATLRCSPISGHTSVYWYQQALGLGLQFLLWYDEGEERNRGNFPPRFSGRQFPNYSSELNVNALELEDSALYLCASSPRDNYEQYFGPGTRLTVT.

The gene calls are TRBV4-3 and TRBJ2-5; 8 bases agree with TRBD2. This CDR3 has 15 amino acids. V gave up 4 bases and J gave up 4 bases; unmatched junction bases: 8. The germline V gene encodes CDR1 LGHNA and CDR2 YSLEER. As DNA, the CDR3 is TGCGCCAGCAGCCCGAACGGGGGGGTACGAGAGACCCAGTACTTC. Its protein is CASSPNGGVRETQYF.

The gene calls are TRBV30 and TRBJ2-1, with 8 bases lining up with TRBD2. The CDR3 contains 15 residues. CDR1 and CDR2 from the germline V gene are GTSNPN and SVGIG (reference sequence). The V and J ends lost 2 bases and 5 bases, in that order; junction bases with no gene match: 8. CDR3 region: CAWSLAGGVHNEQFF. The CDR3 nucleotides read TGTGCCTGGAGTCTGGCGGGGGGCGTCCACAATGAGCAGTTCTTC. Variable domain in full (rest from reference TRBV30 and TRBJ2-1): SQTIHQWPATLVQPVGSPLSLECTVEGTSNPNLYWYRQAAGRGLQLLFYSVGIGQISSEVPQNLSASRPQDRQFILSSKKLLLSDSGFYLCAWSLAGGVHNEQFFGPGTRLTVL.

The chain is built from TRBV27 and TRBJ2-7; possible D gene TRBD1, 6 bases. V lost 0 bases and J 2 bases, leaving 8 bases between the germline ends. This CDR3 contains 14 residues. CDR1 and CDR2 from the germline V gene are MNHEY and SMNVEV (reference sequence). CDR3 in DNA: TGTGCCAGCAGTTTATCCACAGGGACCTACGAGCAGTACTTC. It codes for CASSLSTGTYEQYF.

The rearrangement joins TRBV5-4 to TRBJ1-1; 8 bases agree with TRBD1. V gave up 3 bases and J gave up 0 bases; unmatched junction bases: 4. Germline V gene lookup returns CDR1 SGHNT and CDR2 YYREEE (reference sequence). CDR3 length equals 15 residues. CDR3 bases: TGTGCCAGCAGCTATAAGGGACAGGTGAACACTGAAGCTTTCTTT. It codes for CASSYKGQVNTEAFF. Complete variable domain (other parts from reference TRBV5-4 and TRBJ1-1): ETGVTQSPTHLIKTRGQQVTLRCSSQSGHNTVSWYQQALGQGPQFIFQYYREEENGRGNFPPRFSGLQFPNYSSELNVNALELDDSALYLCASSYKGQVNTEAFFGQGTRLTVV.

This chain links TRBV7-2 with TRBJ1-4, with a tentative D call TRBD1 (6 bases). The CDR3 contains 17 residues. V lost 5 bases and J 7 bases, leaving 23 bases between the germline ends. Germline values: CDR1 SGHTA, CDR2 FQGNSA. DNA for the CDR3: TGTGCCAGCAGCGCCCGGGCCTTACAGGGTTTAGCTGAAAAACTGTTTTTT. This sequence encodes CASSARALQGLAEKLFF.

The chain links TRBV13 to TRBJ2-7; D call uncertain. The germline V gene encodes CDR1 PRHDT and CDR2 FYEKMQ (reference sequence). V was shortened by 5 bases and J by 1 base, with 12 bases between the two germline ends. The CDR3 spans 14 residues. The CDR3 bases are TGTGCCAGCAGCGTCGGACCGCTTTCCTACGAGCAGTACTTC. This sequence encodes CASSVGPLSYEQYF.

This clone was observed a single time. The V gene is TRBV5-8, the J gene TRBJ2-1; possibly TRBD1 or TRBD2 for D (5 bases each). V was trimmed by 0 bases and J by 6 bases, leaving 16 bases between them. The CDR3 sequence is 16 residues long. The germline V gene has CDR1 SGHTS and CDR2 YDEGEE. The CDR3 DNA reads TGTGCCAGCAGCTTGGAAGGGGTGACTACTGGCAATGAGCAGTTCTTC. The encoded protein is CASSLEGVTTGNEQFF.

Here the CDR3 DNA reads TGTGCCAGCAGCTCTAAGACAGGGGCGGGCGAGCAGTACTTC. Its protein product is CASSSKTGAGEQYF. The chain recombines TRBV5-8 with TRBJ2-7; 8 bases line up with TRBD1. This CDR3 region has 14 residues. Germline-derived CDR1 and CDR2 are SGHTS and YDEGEE. The junction had 8 bases not matched to a gene; V was cut back by 3 bases and J by 6 bases.

The chain employs TRBV6-5 and TRBJ2-3; 7 nucleotides match TRBD2. Germline CDR1 reads MNHEY; CDR2 reads SVGAGI. The CDR3 extends over 16 amino acids. The junction had 7 bases not matched to a gene; V was cut back by 0 bases and J by 4 bases. The DNA for the CDR3 is TGTGCCAGCAGTTACTCGAGCGGGGAGATCGCAGATACGCAGTATTTT. Translated: CASSYSSGEIADTQYF.

The V and J genes are TRBV5-5 and TRBJ2-4, with 8 bases lining up with TRBD2. CDR3 length: 17 residues. CDR1 is SGHKS, CDR2 YYEKEE, per germline (reference sequence). The V segment lost 4 bases and the J segment 1 base; nucleotides outside the gene matches: 10. The CDR3: CASSRYGAGAAKNIQYF. The CDR3 bases are TGTGCCAGCAGCCGCTATGGAGCGGGGGCTGCCAAAAACATTCAGTACTTC.

The chain carries TRBV13 and TRBJ1-6; tentative D call: TRBD1 (5 bases). The CDR3 runs to 16 residues. Between the trimmed V and J ends, which lost 5 bases and 9 bases, there was a span of 20 bases. Germline V gene lookup returns CDR1 PRHDT and CDR2 FYEKMQ (reference sequence). The CDR3, as DNA: TGTGCCAGCAGCCTACGTGCGACAGAACTGGGTTCACCCCTCCACTTT. Encoded protein: CASSLRATELGSPLHF.

J is TRBJ2-4 and V is TRBV29-1; D is possibly TRBD2 (7 bases). The CDR3 loop spans 18 amino acids. Germline CDR1 and CDR2: SQVTM and ANQGSEA. Trimming took off 8 bases at V and 3 bases at J, with 29 bases between the two ends. CDR3 sequence reads: CSPRGPLWGGFGKNIQYF. CDR3 nucleotides: TGCAGCCCGCGGGGACCCTTATGGGGGGGCTTCGGCAAAAACATTCAGTACTTC.

The chain links TRBV7-8 to TRBJ2-2; the match to TRBD1 covers 8 bases. This CDR3 is built from 15 residues. V lost 5 bases to trimming and J lost 7 bases; unmatched junction nucleotides: 9. Per germline, CDR1 SGHVS and CDR2 FQNEAQ. In nucleotides, the CDR3 is TGTGCCAGCAGCCTAGGACAGGGAGAAGGCGGGGAGCTGTTTTTT. It translates to CASSLGQGEGGELFF.